The 24 T cell receptor beta chains in this list originate from one sample, sequenced in a study of blood T cell repertoires in COVID-19. Sequencing used immunoSEQ multiplex PCR; TCRdb keeps in-frame clones, though not all of them. The repertoire holds approximately 76,000 clones, with 90% to 95% as singletons. Sequencing was done on a sample of peripheral blood. These receptors were obtained from a human donor in a cohort sampled during active COVID-19.

V and J are TRBV11-2 and TRBJ2-3; tentative D call: TRBD1 (7 bases). Germline V lookup: CDR1 SGHAT, CDR2 FQNNGV. The V gene lost 1 base and the J gene lost 6 bases, with 17 bases spanning the gap. The CDR3 has 16 amino acids. CDR3: CASSLGGVGTADTQYF. The CDR3 region has the DNA TGTGCCAGCAGCTTAGGGGGGGTTGGGACAGCCGATACGCAGTATTTT.

The chain carries TRBV11-1 and TRBJ2-7; maybe TRBD1 (6 bases). The CDR3 contains 14 residues. Trimming cost V 5 bases and J 2 bases, with 13 bases left between them. Germline V CDR1 and CDR2: SGHAT, FQDESV (reference sequence). The CDR3 loop reads CASSPGASPYEQYF. CDR3 in DNA: TGTGCCAGCAGCCCAGGGGCATCCCCCTACGAGCAGTACTTC.

The chain joins TRBV27 to TRBJ2-7, with TRBD1 matching over 7 bases. The ends lost 5 bases at V and 3 bases at J; junction bases unmatched: 10. The CDR3 extends over 15 amino acids. The germline V gene has CDR1 MNHEY and CDR2 SMNVEV (reference sequence). The DNA for the CDR3 is TGTGCCAGCAGTCTAGAGACAGGGATAGGCTACGAGCAGTACTTC. It translates to CASSLETGIGYEQYF.

The CDR3 is CASSPLNRGETQYF. CDR3 coding DNA: TGTGCCAGCAGTCCCCTCAACAGGGGAGAGACCCAGTACTTC. V gene TRBV28 combines with J gene TRBJ2-5, with 7 bases matching TRBD1. In germline, CDR1 is MDHEN, CDR2 SYDVKM. The trim removed 5 bases at V and 4 bases at J, leaving 7 bases unmatched. This CDR3 has 14 residues.

This chain links TRBV7-2 with TRBJ2-7; tentative D call: TRBD2 (5 bases). The ends were cut back, 5 bases at V and 2 bases at J, with 10 bases in the middle. The length of the CDR3 is 13 residues. The germline CDR1 and CDR2 sequences are SGHTA and FQGNSA. The CDR3 loop is CASSQGLAYEQYF. CDR3 nucleotides: TGTGCCAGCAGCCAAGGACTCGCCTACGAGCAGTACTTC.

The gene calls are TRBV11-3 and TRBJ1-1; TRBD1 might be the D (6 bases). Germline CDR1 reads SGHNT; CDR2 reads YENEEA. V was clipped by 1 base and J by 7 bases, with 7 bases between them. This CDR3 has 12 amino acids. The CDR3 DNA sequence: TGTGCCAGCAGCTTAGGAGGGGGTGAAGCTTTCTTT. Translated: CASSLGGGEAFF. The entire variable domain, with the rest obtained from reference TRBV11-3 and TRBJ1-1, is as follows: EAGVVQSPRYKIIEKKQPVAFWCNPISGHNTLYWYLQNLGQGPELLIRYENEEAVDDSQLPKDRFSAERLKGVDSTLKIQPAELGDSAVYLCASSLGGGEAFFGQGTRLTVV.

This chain uses TRBV5-1 with TRBJ2-1; 8 bases map to TRBD1. CDR3 length equals 17 residues. The germline V gene has CDR1 SGHRS and CDR2 YFSETQ. Unmatched junction bases numbered 12, after V lost 5 bases and J lost 2 bases. The CDR3 DNA follows: TGCGCCAGCAGTAAGCAGGGGGCTTTATCGCCCTACAATGAGCAGTTCTTC. It specifies CASSKQGALSPYNEQFF.

In DNA, the CDR3 is TGTGCCAGCAGCAACGGCGAGGGACAGGGGTTGAGGAACACTGAAGCTTTCTTT. As protein: CASSNGEGQGLRNTEAFF. V and J are TRBV9 and TRBJ1-1; TRBD1 aligns across 10 bases. This CDR3 comprises 18 residues. Germline V gives CDR1 SGDLS, CDR2 YYNGEE. Losses at the gene ends were 4 bases for V and 1 base for J; bases not matched to a gene: 13.

The V and J genes are TRBV12-3 or TRBV12-4 and TRBJ1-1; no reliable D call. The ends were cut back, 7 bases at V and 2 bases at J, with 11 bases in the middle. The CDR3 length is 13 residues. The CDR3 sequence is CASTLGRNTEAFF. CDR3 nucleotide sequence: TGTGCCAGCACCTTAGGGAGAAACACTGAAGCTTTCTTT.

The CDR3 loop reads CASSRVRSYEQYF. Written as DNA, the CDR3 is TGCGCCAGCAGTCGCGTACGGTCCTACGAGCAGTACTTC. This chain links TRBV23-1 with TRBJ2-7; D ambiguous. TRBV23-1 qualifies as an ORF whose function is uncertain. Trimming took off 4 bases at V and 1 base at J, with 8 bases between the two ends. This CDR3 comprises 13 residues.

In its sample, this clone was seen once. This chain connects TRBV2 to TRBJ2-7; D remains unclear. In germline, CDR1 is SNHLY, CDR2 FYNNEI. The V end lost 1 base, the J end lost 2 bases, and 12 bases lay between the germline ends. The CDR3 runs 15 residues. The CDR3 coding sequence is TGTGCCAGCAGTGAAGGCACGTCTACCACCTACGAGCAGTACTTC. It codes for CASSEGTSTTYEQYF.

The chain is built from TRBV6-6 and TRBJ1-2, with a weak D call TRBD1 (6 bases). Germline values: CDR1 MNHNY, CDR2 SVGAGI (reference sequence). The CDR3 sequence is 16 residues long. Trimming removed 4 bases from V and 2 bases from J, with 17 bases in between. In DNA form, the CDR3 reads TGTGCCAGCAGTTCGGACAGACACAAGATAAACTATGGCTACACCTTC. Its protein product is CASSSDRHKINYGYTF.

This clone has a count of ten or more. The chain uses TRBV6-2 or TRBV6-3 and TRBJ2-7, with a possible D match to TRBD1 (5 bases). Trimming left V 2 bases short and J 0 bases short, with 8 bases between. The CDR3 is 14 amino acids. Germline V lookup: CDR1 MNHEY, CDR2 SVGEGT. In nucleotides, the CDR3 is TGTGCCAGCAGTTACGGGGCGAGCTCCTACGAGCAGTACTTC. It codes for CASSYGASSYEQYF.

The rearrangement joins TRBV5-6 to TRBJ1-1, with 8 bases fitting TRBD1. The germline gives CDR1 SGHDT, CDR2 YYEEEE. The V gene end was trimmed by 4 bases and the J gene end by 0 bases; junction bases not matched to a gene: 8. This CDR3 comprises 16 residues. The CDR3 region has the DNA TGTGCCAGCAGCGCGGACAGGGAGGTCTTGAACACTGAAGCTTTCTTT. Translating gives CASSADREVLNTEAFF.

The rearrangement joins TRBV12-3 or TRBV12-4 to TRBJ1-3, with TRBD1 matching over 8 bases. The trim removed 6 bases at V and 15 bases at J, leaving 4 bases unmatched. The CDR3 sequence is 10 residues long. This CDR3 reads CASRGGQEYF. The CDR3 coding sequence is TGTGCCAGCAGGGGGGGACAGGAATATTTT.

The chain joins TRBV6-6 to TRBJ1-5, with D possibly being TRBD1 (5 bases). This CDR3 spans 13 amino acids. The germline V gene encodes CDR1 MNHNY and CDR2 SVGAGI (reference sequence). V dropped 5 bases and J dropped 9 bases, with 14 bases sitting between them. The CDR3, as DNA: TGTGCCAGCAGTCAGGGTACTAGCGCGCCCCAGCATTTT. This gives the protein CASSQGTSAPQHF.

This chain uses TRBV27 with TRBJ1-2, with D perhaps matching TRBD1 (6 bases). Germline V lookup: CDR1 MNHEY, CDR2 SMNVEV (reference sequence). This CDR3 region has 13 residues. V was cut by 6 bases and J by 3 bases, with 11 bases left in between. This CDR3 reads CASSSRGYYGYTF. The CDR3 DNA sequence: TGTGCCAGCAGCTCGAGGGGGTACTATGGCTACACCTTC.

This chain uses TRBV5-6 with TRBJ1-6, with 8 bases identical to TRBD1. The CDR3 has 15 amino acids. Germline V gene lookup returns CDR1 SGHDT and CDR2 YYEEEE. V was pared by 0 bases and J by 10 bases, with 6 bases of the junction left unmatched. The CDR3 protein is CASSLAGTGDSPLHF. The CDR3, as DNA: TGTGCCAGCAGCTTGGCCGGGACAGGTGACTCACCCCTCCACTTT.

The J gene is TRBJ1-1, the V gene TRBV5-6, with unresolved D. The CDR3 is made up of 13 amino acids. Germline V gene sequence: CDR1 SGHDT, CDR2 YYEEEE. Trimming pared 0 bases from V and 8 bases from J, leaving 11 bases between. Here the CDR3 reads CASSLGQASEAFF. The CDR3 nucleotides are TGTGCCAGCAGCTTGGGGCAGGCCTCAGAAGCTTTCTTT.

The CDR3 protein is CASSQEPAGDEKLFF. CDR3 nucleotide sequence: TGTGCCAGCAGCCAAGAACCGGCAGGGGATGAAAAACTGTTTTTT. The chain carries TRBV3-1 (or the pseudogene TRBV3-2) and TRBJ1-4; TRBD1 is a possible D gene (6 bases). The CDR3 covers 15 residues. Deletions cut 0 bases from V and 6 bases from J, with 11 bases between. Germline V gene data show CDR1 as LGHDT and CDR2 as YNNKEL (reference sequence).

The table lists this clone with a few counts. V is TRBV2 and J is TRBJ1-1; D may be TRBD1 (6 bases). Germline V gene lookup returns CDR1 SNHLY and CDR2 FYNNEI. V lost 9 bases and J lost 7, with 21 bases in between. The CDR3 has 14 amino acids. In DNA form, the CDR3 reads TGTGCCAGGACTTCCAGGGGAGTAAGGGATGAAGCTTTCTTT. Its translation is CARTSRGVRDEAFF.

The genes are TRBV30 and TRBJ1-1, with a weak D call TRBD1 (5 bases). The germline V gene encodes CDR1 GTSNPN and CDR2 SVGIG (reference sequence). The CDR3 spans 14 residues. V was shortened by 2 bases and J by 5 bases, with 15 bases between the two germline ends. The CDR3 reads CAWSLRGGKTEAFF. CDR3 DNA: TGTGCCTGGAGTCTCCGGGGGGGGAAGACTGAAGCTTTCTTT.

The chain uses TRBV27 and TRBJ1-6, with TRBD1 matching 9 bases. The J segment lost 6 bases and the V segment lost 0 bases, leaving 9 bases of the junction unmatched. This CDR3 comprises 18 residues. Germline V gives CDR1 MNHEY, CDR2 SMNVEV (reference sequence). CDR3 loop: CASSLSTGGRFGNSPLHF. In DNA, the CDR3 is TGTGCCAGCAGTTTATCGACAGGGGGACGGTTTGGTAATTCACCCCTCCACTTT.

The V and J genes are TRBV2 and TRBJ2-5; D perhaps matches TRBD2 (6 bases). V lost 7 bases to trimming and J lost 5 bases, with 17 bases between them. CDR1 and CDR2 (germline): SNHLY, FYNNEI. The CDR3 loop spans 14 amino acids. CDR3 in amino acids: CASNSGGLQETQYF. The CDR3 nucleotides are TGTGCCAGCAATAGCGGCGGTTTGCAGGAGACCCAGTACTTC.